A single sample is the source of the 17 T cell receptor beta chains below, sequenced in a study of blood T cell repertoires in COVID-19. Measured with immunoSEQ multiplex PCR; TCRdb has only the in-frame clones, and not every one. The profile shows about 250,000 clones, roughly 80% of them singletons. Material for sequencing was peripheral blood. The receptors originated from a man of 80 years or more with acute or convalescent COVID-19.

This rearrangement joins TRBV29-1 to TRBJ2-7, with 9 bases that match TRBD1. This CDR3 contains 14 residues. Germline V gives CDR1 SQVTM, CDR2 ANQGSEA. Losses at the gene ends were 5 bases for V and 3 bases for J; bases not matched to a gene: 8. CDR3 DNA sequence: TGCAGCGTTTATGACAGGGGGAAGTTCTACGAGCAGTACTTC. Translation: CSVYDRGKFYEQYF.

The chain links TRBV18 to TRBJ2-4; tentatively, D is TRBD1 (6 bases). The V gene lost 3 bases and the J gene lost 7 bases, with 13 bases spanning the gap. The CDR3 loop spans 14 amino acids. Germline assignment: CDR1 KGHSH and CDR2 LQKENI. CDR3 in DNA: TGTGCCAGCTCACCGGGGGCAGGGGTGAACATTCAGTACTTC. Amino acids: CASSPGAGVNIQYF. The variable domain in full, with the rest retrieved from reference TRBV18 and TRBJ2-4, is NAGVMQNPRHLVRRRGQEARLRCSPMKGHSHVYWYRQLPEEGLKFMVYLQKENIIDESGMPKERFSAEFPKEGPSILRIQQVVRGDSAAYFCASSPGAGVNIQYFGAGTRLSVL.

The rearrangement links TRBV6-5 to TRBJ2-1, with 10 bases fitting TRBD1. V trimming: 2 bases; J trimming: 3 bases; junction bases outside the gene matches: 4. The CDR3 covers 16 residues. CDR1 MNHEY and CDR2 SVGAGI come from the germline V gene. The CDR3 sequence: CASSYADRGRYNEQFF. In DNA, the CDR3 is TGTGCCAGCAGTTACGCCGACAGGGGGCGCTACAATGAGCAGTTCTTC.

The rearrangement uses TRBV28 and TRBJ1-5; 9 nucleotides line up with TRBD1. V shed 3 bases, J shed 4 bases, and the junction held 10 bases outside the gene matches. This CDR3 comprises 17 residues. Looked up from germline, CDR1 is MDHEN and CDR2 is SYDVKM. The CDR3 region is CASSFGTGQGKNQPQHF. The CDR3 DNA reads TGTGCCAGCAGTTTCGGGACAGGGCAGGGGAAAAATCAGCCCCAGCATTTT.

The chain carries TRBV6-1 and TRBJ1-2, with D hard to call. The germline V gene has CDR1 MNHNS and CDR2 SASEGT. Trimming shortened V by 0 bases and J by 10 bases, and 12 bases separated the two germline ends. The CDR3 has 13 amino acids. Written as DNA, the CDR3 is TGTGCCAGCAGTGAAGCGCGGGTGGGAGCCTACACCTTC. Translating it yields CASSEARVGAYTF.

This chain joins TRBV19 and TRBJ2-3, with D maybe TRBD2 (7 bases). The CDR3 loop spans 16 amino acids. Deletions cut 1 base from V and 2 bases from J, with 13 bases between. Germline V gives CDR1 LNHDA, CDR2 SQIVND (reference sequence). CDR3 bases: TGTGCCAGTAGTATAGGAACGGGGGGCCCCACAGATACGCAGTATTTT. Its protein product is CASSIGTGGPTDTQYF.

This clone has more than one count but fewer than ten. The chain links TRBV12-3 or TRBV12-4 to TRBJ2-7; D call uncertain. This CDR3 contains 11 residues. V lost 5 bases and J 8 bases, leaving 10 bases between the germline ends. CDR3 bases: TGTGCCAGCAGTCCGTCGACAAAGCAGTACTTC. Translation: CASSPSTKQYF.

This clone has more than one count but fewer than ten. The rearrangement uses TRBV20-1 and TRBJ1-2, with unresolved D. Germline V CDR1 and CDR2: DFQATT, SNEGSKA (reference sequence). The V gene lost 4 bases and the J gene lost 4 bases, with 7 bases spanning the gap. CDR3 length equals 11 residues. CDR3 DNA: TGCAGTGCTACCCTACGCTATGGCTACACCTTC. It codes for CSATLRYGYTF.

The chain combines TRBV18 with TRBJ1-5; D might be TRBD1 (6 bases). The CDR3 consists of 17 residues. Germline V gene sequence: CDR1 KGHSH, CDR2 LQKENI. V lost 1 base and J lost 2, with 15 bases in between. The CDR3 here is CASSPRFQGRGNQPQHF. As DNA, the CDR3 is TGTGCCAGCTCACCACGGTTCCAGGGGAGGGGCAATCAGCCCCAGCATTTT.

The chain recombines TRBV12-3 or TRBV12-4 with TRBJ1-1, with 7 bases aligning to TRBD1. The ends lost 0 bases at V and 5 bases at J; junction bases unmatched: 0. The CDR3 is made up of 13 amino acids. CDR3 loop: CASSLARGTEAFF. CDR3 bases: TGTGCCAGCAGTTTAGCCAGGGGGACTGAAGCTTTCTTT.

This clone was seen more than once but under ten times. The CDR3 bases are TGTGCCAGCAGTTTACCCGGGACAGGGGCAGAAAAACTGTTTTTT. Its translation: CASSLPGTGAEKLFF. The chain is built from TRBV28 and TRBJ1-4; 10 positions match TRBD1. Germline-derived CDR1 and CDR2 are MDHEN and SYDVKM. V trimming: 2 bases; J trimming: 8 bases; junction bases outside the gene matches: 5. The CDR3 runs to 15 residues.

The J gene is TRBJ2-5, the V gene TRBV7-2, with a tentative D call TRBD2 (7 bases). CDR1 SGHTA and CDR2 FQGNSA come from the germline V gene. The CDR3 covers 16 residues. The germline V and J ends were trimmed by 4 bases and 1 base, with 16 bases remaining between them. CDR3 amino acids: CASSSGGGHIQETQYF. The CDR3 DNA sequence: TGTGCCAGCAGCTCCGGCGGGGGACACATCCAAGAGACCCAGTACTTC.

Comment on this clone: Other DNA sequences from this sample encode an identical CDR3 as well. The chain uses TRBV6-5 and TRBJ1-3; D might be TRBD1 (5 bases). The germline CDR1 and CDR2 sequences are MNHEY and SVGAGI. V lost 8 bases and J 1 base, leaving 12 bases between the germline ends. The CDR3 has 14 amino acids. The DNA of the CDR3 is TGTGCCAGCTCTCTAGGGGCATCTGGAAACACCATATATTTT. Its translation: CASSLGASGNTIYF.

The V gene is TRBV12-3 or TRBV12-4, the J gene TRBJ1-2; 7 positions match TRBD1. V was clipped by 5 bases and J by 4 bases; unmatched bases: 4. This CDR3 is 13 amino acids long. CDR3 amino acids: CASSTRQGYGYTF. The CDR3 nucleotides read TGTGCCAGCAGTACCCGACAGGGCTATGGCTACACCTTC.

CDR3: CASTPLGQNTEAFF. The CDR3 DNA follows: TGTGCCAGCACCCCTTTGGGACAGAACACTGAAGCTTTCTTT. The chain has TRBV2 and TRBJ1-1, with D maybe TRBD1 (6 bases). This CDR3 is built from 14 residues. Per germline, CDR1 SNHLY and CDR2 FYNNEI. The V and J ends lost 7 bases and 1 base respectively, with 13 bases between them.

The J gene is TRBJ1-1, the V gene TRBV12-3 or TRBV12-4; D gene unclear. V was cut by 1 base and J by 3 bases, with 6 bases left in between. The CDR3 has 13 residues. CDR3: CASSLVQYTEAFF. DNA for the CDR3: TGTGCCAGCAGTTTAGTACAGTACACTGAAGCTTTCTTT.

This clone showed up just once. The gene calls are TRBV24-1 and TRBJ2-6, with TRBD2 as a possible D gene (6 bases). Germline CDR1 is KGHDR and CDR2 is SFDVKD. CDR3 length: 17 amino acids. V gave up 3 bases and J gave up 1 base, with 12 bases separating them. This chain's CDR3 is CATSDPLSGSGANVLTF. CDR3 DNA: TGTGCCACCAGTGATCCACTCAGCGGGTCTGGGGCCAACGTCCTGACTTTC.